This TCR beta chain was captured in a study of OX40 agonist ivuxolimab in advanced cancers. In terms of the full investigation: Ivuxolimab, which targeted the costimulatory receptor OX40 (CD134), was an agonistic, fully human IgG2 monoclonal antibody. The paper reports the monotherapy dose-escalation portion (N of about 54 patients) of the phase I ivuxolimab trial. Intravenous ivuxolimab was administered to patients every 2 weeks at six dose levels: 0.01, 0.1, 0.3, 1.5, 3 and 10 mg/kg. Partial responses were achieved by three dose-escalation patients, of whom one had hepatocellular carcinoma and two had cutaneous melanoma. Among the 50 to 55 dose-escalation patients, about 20 had hepatocellular carcinoma, roughly 15 melanoma, 9 renal cell carcinoma and 9 head and neck cancer. Prior anti-PD-1, anti-PD-L1 or anti-CTLA-4 therapy was permitted, and checkpoint inhibitors had been received by approximately 39% of dose-escalation patients. Peripheral TCRbeta sequencing was intended to test whether TCR sequence diversity was altered and clonal T-cell expansion was caused by ivuxolimab. In the dose-escalation cohort, 82.7% of patients were male, and the mean age was around 60 years with a range of about 20 to 80.

Broad study findings and their caveats: After ivuxolimab, more expanded clones were found on average in CD8+ T cells than in CD4+ T cells. Partial responders in the 0.1-3.0 mg/kg groups had among the lowest normalized peripheral clonal expansion, especially among CD8+ T cells. Low levels of normalized T-cell clonal expansion were also seen in some patients who did not respond. Clonal expansion of both CD4+ and CD8+ blood T cells was observed from baseline to week 6 at doses 0.1 to 3.0 mg/kg. The antigen specificity of the peripheral T cells that underwent clonal expansion was not determined.

Patients with autoimmune disease history or receiving systemic immunosuppression were excluded from the trial. Peripheral blood for TCR sequencing was drawn from every dose cohort at baseline, at cycle 4 day 1 and at cycle 7 day 1. Samples came from an open-label, multicenter, first-in-human phase I dose-escalation trial of ivuxolimab. Adults with locally advanced or metastatic melanoma, renal cell carcinoma, hepatocellular carcinoma or head and neck squamous cell carcinoma were enrolled in the trial. Before TCR sequencing, CD4+ T cells and CD8+ T cells from peripheral blood were sorted into separate populations. The germline V gene yields SNHLY for CDR1 and FYNNEI for CDR2. The germline ends are 10 bases apart after V is trimmed by 1 base and J by 3 bases. Counted from cysteine to phenylalanine, this CDR3 has 15 amino acids. Only CDR3 DNA is held: 45 bases, read in frame from base 1. Genomic DNA was extracted from sorted cells for sequencing of the TCRbeta CDR3 region. The immunoSEQ Assay was used for sequencing of TCRbeta CDR3 regions. TCRdb re-hosts the immuneACCESS table, in-frame sequences only. Its copies lack some clones; in the studies checked, an unresolved V gene accounts for under half of them, and the cause for the rest is not known. The sample records 62,000 or so clones, about four fifths of which are singletons. 9.8% of the sample is in the top ten clones.

Regarding this clone: There is no known antigen for this receptor. No base qualities exist here, and no much larger clone lies one base off it.

The TCR originated in an adult with an advanced solid tumor such as melanoma, head and neck, liver or kidney cancer. The sequences come from CD4+ or CD8+ T cells sorted from blood, collected in a trial of the OX40 agonist ivuxolimab. The chain joins TRBV2 to TRBJ1-5, with the D gene not clear enough to name. The sequenced DNA: TGTGCCAGCAGTGAAGGGCCTAAGGCCAATCAGCCCCAGCATTTT. Its protein is CASSEGPKANQPQHF.